A single sample is the source of the 17 T cell receptor beta chains below, sequenced in a study of cytomegalovirus exposure and HLA in healthy donors. Vbeta (60) and Jbeta (13) primers were used in the PCR. Here immunoSEQ multiplex PCR was the method, and the copy in TCRdb shows in-frame clones only, minus some. The table lists 120,000 to 150,000 clones, around three quarters of them singletons, with approximately 2.9% in the top ten. Input material: PBMCs. These receptors all stem from a man aged 35 to 55 in good health and CMV-seropositive.

V is TRBV7-9 and J is TRBJ1-1; 9 bases agree with TRBD1. Germline V lookup: CDR1 SEHNR, CDR2 FQNEAQ (reference sequence). Unmatched junction bases numbered 6, after V lost 3 bases and J lost 1 base. The length of the CDR3 is 16 residues. The CDR3 coding sequence is TGTGCCAGCAGCTTGCTTGGACAGGGGAGGAACACTGAAGCTTTCTTT. Its translation is CASSLLGQGRNTEAFF. The whole variable domain, remainder taken from reference TRBV7-9 and TRBJ1-1, is DTGVSQNPRHKITKRGQNVTFRCDPISEHNRLYWYRQTLGQGPEFLTYFQNEAQLEKSRLLSDRFSAERPKGSFSTLEIQRTEQGDSAMYLCASSLLGQGRNTEAFFGQGTRLTVV.

J is TRBJ1-6 and V is TRBV10-1; D is possibly TRBD1 (5 bases). Germline CDR1 WNHNN, CDR2 SYGVQD (reference sequence). The CDR3 covers 15 residues. Trimming took 7 bases from V and 2 from J, leaving 12 bases between them. The CDR3 is CASIEDTTYNSPLHF. As DNA, the CDR3 is TGCGCCAGCATAGAGGACACCACCTATAATTCACCCCTCCACTTT.

The J gene is TRBJ2-1, the V gene TRBV28, with 12 bases that match TRBD2. V dropped 5 bases and J dropped 4; count of bases not matched to a gene: 9. Germline lookup yields CDR1 MDHEN and CDR2 SYDVKM. The CDR3 contains 17 residues. Here the CDR3 reads CASSSPLGTSGYNEQFF. Here the CDR3 DNA reads TGTGCCAGCAGTAGTCCACTCGGGACTAGCGGGTACAATGAGCAGTTCTTC. The variable domain in full, with the rest retrieved from reference TRBV28 and TRBJ2-1, is DVKVTQSSRYLVKRTGEKVFLECVQDMDHENMFWYRQDPGLGLRLIYFSYDVKMKEKGDIPEGYSVSREKKERFSLILESASTNQTSMYLCASSSPLGTSGYNEQFFGPGTRLTVL.

V and J are TRBV29-1 and TRBJ1-5, with 7 bases that match TRBD1. With 5 bases clipped from V and 3 bases from J, the junction kept 7 bases outside the gene matches. The CDR3 has 14 residues. Per germline, CDR1 SQVTM and CDR2 ANQGSEA. The CDR3 bases are TGCAGCGTTAGTGAACAGGGGCACAATCAGCCCCAGCATTTT. Amino acid sequence: CSVSEQGHNQPQHF.

V and J are TRBV7-7 and TRBJ2-5; D possibly corresponds to TRBD1 (6 bases). This CDR3 has 13 amino acids. CDR1 is SSHAT and CDR2 is FNYEAQ in the germline V gene (reference sequence). V shed 2 bases and J shed 4 bases, with 8 bases lying between them. The CDR3 DNA sequence: TGTGCCAGCAGCTTAAACAGGGCAGAGACCCAGTACTTC. It codes for CASSLNRAETQYF. The whole variable domain, filled in from reference TRBV7-7 and TRBJ2-5, reads GAGVSQSPRYKVTKRGQDVTLRCDPISSHATLYWYQQALGQGPEFLTYFNYEAQPDKSGLPSDRFSAERPEGSISTLTIQRTEQRDSAMYRCASSLNRAETQYFGPGTRLLVL.

In this sample, this clone turned up a few times. The CDR3 here is CASGGAGLTAYEQYF. The CDR3 bases are TGTGCAAGTGGGGGGGCGGGATTGACGGCCTACGAGCAGTACTTC. V gene TRBV12-2 combines with J gene TRBJ2-7; the table gives TRBD2 as D, unverified against the DNA. TRBV12-2 is annotated as a pseudogene. CDR3 length equals 15 residues.

J is TRBJ1-4 and V is TRBV10-3, with a tentative D call TRBD1 (5 bases). In germline, CDR1 is ENHRY, CDR2 SYGVKD. With 4 bases removed from V and 4 bases from J, the gap between germline ends came to 7 bases. The CDR3 is 13 amino acids. The DNA of the CDR3 is TGTGCCATCAGTGGCAGGGATAATGAAAAACTGTTTTTT. It yields the protein CAISGRDNEKLFF.

The gene calls are TRBV7-2 and TRBJ2-3; D is perhaps TRBD2 (5 bases). Germline V CDR1 and CDR2: SGHTA, FQGNSA. Trimming shortened V by 5 bases and J by 4 bases, and 10 bases separated the two germline ends. CDR3 length: 13 residues. CDR3 region: CASSLNSADTQYF. CDR3 nucleotides: TGTGCCAGCAGCCTTAATAGCGCAGATACGCAGTATTTT.

The rearrangement links TRBV4-3 to TRBJ2-7; D unresolved. The CDR3 is made up of 14 amino acids. Germline-derived CDR1 and CDR2 are LGHNA and YSLEER. V was trimmed by 0 bases and J by 0 bases, leaving 6 bases between them. The CDR3, as DNA: TGCGCCAGCAGCCAAGAGGCCCCCTCCTACGAGCAGTACTTC. This encodes CASSQEAPSYEQYF.

The chain uses TRBV6-6 and TRBJ2-2, with 8 bases fitting TRBD2. This CDR3 is built from 16 residues. From germline, CDR1 is MNHNY and CDR2 SVGAGI (reference sequence). With V trimmed by 2 bases and J by 4 bases, 6 bases remained unmatched. DNA of the CDR3: TGTGCCAGCAGTTACCGCAGCGGGAGAGGCACCGGGGAGCTGTTTTTT. Translated: CASSYRSGRGTGELFF.

J is TRBJ1-1 and V is TRBV18; D gene ambiguous. The length of the CDR3 is 14 residues. The V end was cut by 1 base, the J end by 3 bases, with 9 bases between. Germline loops: CDR1 KGHSH, CDR2 LQKENI. Here the CDR3 reads CASSPLGIDTEAFF. DNA for the CDR3: TGTGCCAGCTCACCACTCGGGATTGACACTGAAGCTTTCTTT.

The chain's CDR3 is CASSPSLRTGGGNTIYF. DNA for the CDR3: TGTGCCAGCAGCCCTAGCCTACGGACAGGGGGTGGAAACACCATATATTTT. This sequence joins TRBV7-8 and TRBJ1-3; 10 bases agree with TRBD1. V lost 5 bases and J lost 3; bases outside the gene matches: 10. Germline loops: CDR1 SGHVS, CDR2 FQNEAQ. There are 17 residues in the CDR3.

The chain joins TRBV29-1 to TRBJ2-3; 7 nucleotides align to TRBD1. Germline-derived CDR1 and CDR2 are SQVTM and ANQGSEA. Losses at the gene ends were 5 bases for V and 6 bases for J; bases not matched to a gene: 8. This CDR3 has 13 amino acids. CDR3 sequence reads: CSVTGAGSDTQYF. In DNA form, the CDR3 reads TGCAGCGTTACAGGGGCAGGGTCCGATACGCAGTATTTT.

This sequence joins TRBV27 and TRBJ2-2; the D is unclear. CDR1 and CDR2 from the germline V gene are MNHEY and SMNVEV (reference sequence). The CDR3 loop spans 12 amino acids. Trimming took 6 bases from V and 1 from J, leaving 3 bases between them. CDR3 in DNA: TGTGCCAGCAGCCGGAACACCGGGGAGCTGTTTTTT. It translates to CASSRNTGELFF.

The chain employs TRBV15 and TRBJ1-2; tentative D call: TRBD1 (5 bases). CDR3 length: 13 amino acids. CDR1 and CDR2 from the germline V gene are LNHNV and YYDKDF (reference sequence). Between the trimmed V and J ends, which lost 5 bases and 7 bases, there was a span of 14 bases. The CDR3: CATSGLGGSGYTF. As DNA, the CDR3 is TGTGCCACCAGCGGCCTGGGGGGAAGTGGCTACACCTTC.

The J gene is TRBJ1-2, the V gene TRBV6-6, with a weak D call TRBD1 (6 bases). Germline-derived CDR1 and CDR2 are MNHNY and SVGAGI (reference sequence). The CDR3 is 16 residues long. The ends were cut back, 2 bases at V and 7 bases at J, with 20 bases in the middle. The CDR3 DNA reads TGTGCCAGCAGTTACCCTGAGGGAGGGGGTACTGGTGGCTACACCTTC. Translating it yields CASSYPEGGGTGGYTF.

The chain carries TRBV27 and TRBJ2-3; unclear D gene. Germline CDR1 MNHEY, CDR2 SMNVEV (reference sequence). V lost 4 bases to trimming and J lost 0 bases, with 8 bases between them. This CDR3 region has 14 residues. CDR3 DNA: TGTGCCAGCAGTTCTGTTTCTAGCACAGATACGCAGTATTTT. It is translated as CASSSVSSTDTQYF.